This T cell receptor (beta chain) was recovered during a study of T-cell reconstitution after alpha-beta-depleted transplantation in children. Germline V CDR1 and CDR2: SQVTM, ANQGSEA. The V end was cut by 6 bases, the J end by 4 bases, with 10 bases between. The CDR3 length is 12 residues. This clonotype has ten or more counts. Using unique molecular identifiers, the investigators prepared the TCRbeta library. MiXCR, run by TCRdb on the PCR reads, gives a single entry per CDR3 protein. This sample has fewer than 550,000 distinct CDR3 sequences, with 9.5% to 13% found just once. The specimen was PBMCs from the stem cell graft donor, collected from the stem cell graft. The sequence was obtained from a human donor who donated a stem cell graft to a child with acute myeloid leukemia. The chain combines TRBV29-1 with TRBJ2-1, with D possibly matching TRBD2 (6 bases). CDR3: CSVGSGYNEQFF. The CDR3 DNA reads TGCAGCGTAGGTAGCGGTTACAATGAGCAGTTCTTC.